These 32 T cell receptor beta chains were all obtained from the same sample, sequenced in a study of blood T cells in healthy people across ages (dated by TCRdb to between 2014 and 2017). The method behind the library was 5' RACE. Sequencing was carried out with an Illumina HiSeq 2500. A second about 6 to 11 cycle PCR used a sample-barcoded 5' primer and a J-beta primer mix. The public reads were reprocessed in TCRdb via fastp at Q25 and MiXCR, keeping in-frame beta chains. Each CDR3 protein appears once, grouped with its most common genes and DNA. The sample table holds 2 million or so distinct CDR3 sequences, of which 40% to 55% were seen once. The top ten constitute less than 2.5% of the sample. The sequenced material came from blood. These receptors all stem from a woman aged 40 to 50 in good health.

The V and J genes are TRBV27 and TRBJ2-7, with 7 bases aligning to TRBD2. Germline lookup yields CDR1 MNHEY and CDR2 SMNVEV (reference sequence). The CDR3 spans 14 residues. The V segment lost 3 bases and the J segment 4 bases; nucleotides outside the gene matches: 6. The CDR3 bases are TGTGCCAGCAGTTTGAGCGGGGAGGTTTACGAGCAGTACTTC. Translation: CASSLSGEVYEQYF.

The chain links TRBV2 to TRBJ1-2, with D unresolved. The CDR3 contains 13 residues. Trimming took off 6 bases at V and 8 bases at J, with 16 bases between the two ends. Germline lookup yields CDR1 SNHLY and CDR2 FYNNEI. Here the CDR3 reads CASRPGEVEGYTF. The CDR3 bases are TGTGCCAGCAGGCCGGGCGAGGTGGAAGGCTACACCTTC.

This sequence joins TRBV4-1 and TRBJ2-7, with D unresolved. Trimming cost V 3 bases and J 3 bases, with 15 bases left between them. This CDR3 is built from 15 residues. Germline V gene sequence: CDR1 MGHRA, CDR2 YSYEKL. This chain's CDR3 is CASSHPPVGIYEQYF. The CDR3 region has the DNA TGCGCCAGCAGCCATCCTCCGGTCGGAATCTACGAGCAGTACTTC.

This chain uses TRBV21-1 with TRBJ2-6. TRBV21-1 corresponds to a pseudogene. The CDR3 length is 16 residues. The CDR3 DNA reads as TGTGCCAGCAGCAATATGGATTCCCCTGGGGCCAACGTCCTGACTTTC. This codes for CASSNMDSPGANVLTF.

This clonotype was observed a handful of times. The chain has TRBV19 and TRBJ1-1; D unresolved. Germline lookup yields CDR1 LNHDA and CDR2 SQIVND (reference sequence). The CDR3 is made up of 13 amino acids. Trimming cost V 5 bases and J 5 bases, with 12 bases left between them. The CDR3 here is CASSPALGTEAFF. The DNA of the CDR3 is TGTGCCAGTAGTCCCGCCCTGGGGACTGAAGCTTTCTTT.

V and J are TRBV24-1 and TRBJ2-7; D remains ambiguous. CDR1 is KGHDR and CDR2 is SFDVKD in the germline V gene. The CDR3 extends over 13 amino acids. The V gene lost 9 bases and the J gene lost 0 bases, with 11 bases spanning the gap. CDR3 region: CATSDAASYEQYF. The CDR3 region has the DNA TGTGCCACCTCCGACGCGGCCTCCTACGAGCAGTACTTC.

The chain recombines TRBV24-1 with TRBJ2-1; TRBD2 matches at 13 bases. The V and J ends lost 4 bases and 4 bases, in that order; junction bases with no gene match: 15. The CDR3 is 20 residues long. From germline, CDR1 is KGHDR and CDR2 SFDVKD. DNA of the CDR3: TGTGCCACCAGTGACCCAAACAACGGACTAGCGGGGGTCCGATACAATGAGCAGTTCTTC. Protein: CATSDPNNGLAGVRYNEQFF.

The chain has TRBV6-5 and TRBJ2-7; the match to TRBD1 covers 8 bases. The CDR3 contains 17 residues. CDR1 and CDR2 (germline): MNHEY, SVGAGI. V lost 2 bases, J lost 0 bases, and 9 bases stayed unmatched. CDR3 DNA: TGTGCCAGCAGTTACAGCGTCCTAGGGACAGGCTCCTACGAGCAGTACTTC. Residues: CASSYSVLGTGSYEQYF.

This rearrangement joins TRBV28 to TRBJ1-6; D is unresolved. Between the trimmed V and J ends, which lost 2 bases and 9 bases, there was a span of 11 bases. The length of the CDR3 is 14 residues. Germline V CDR1 and CDR2: MDHEN, SYDVKM. Here the CDR3 DNA reads TGTGCCAGCAGTTTAGAGGGTTTCGGTTCACCCCTCCACTTT. This translates into CASSLEGFGSPLHF. The full variable domain, rest sourced from reference TRBV28 and TRBJ1-6, is DVKVTQSSRYLVKRTGEKVFLECVQDMDHENMFWYRQDPGLGLRLIYFSYDVKMKEKGDIPEGYSVSREKKERFSLILESASTNQTSMYLCASSLEGFGSPLHFGNGTRLTVT.

On this clonotype itself: A much larger clonotype is one base distant, so this may be a read error. This chain uses TRBV29-1 with TRBJ2-4; D tentatively reads TRBD1 or TRBD2 (5 bases each). The end of the DNA is better explained by TRBJ2-7, so the J call may be wrong. Germline lookup yields CDR1 SQVTM and CDR2 ANQGSEA. This CDR3 comprises 16 residues. The chain's CDR3 is CGVEVKGTAYAYEQYF. The CDR3 DNA follows: TGCGGCGTTGAGGTCAAAGGGACCGCCTATGCCTACGAGCAGTACTTC.

The chain combines TRBV20-1 with TRBJ2-3; D call uncertain. Germline values: CDR1 DFQATT, CDR2 SNEGSKA (reference sequence). The CDR3 is 14 residues long. Trimming removed 3 bases at V and 3 bases at J, with 13 bases between. Written as DNA, the CDR3 is TGCAGTGCTAGTGCTCTGCTAGAGACAGATACGCAGTATTTT. Its translation: CSASALLETDTQYF.

This chain uses TRBV6-6 with TRBJ2-1, with 12 bases lining up with TRBD2. The V gene end was trimmed by 7 bases and the J gene end by 6 bases; junction bases not matched to a gene: 1. The germline V gene encodes CDR1 MNHNY and CDR2 SVGAGI (reference sequence). The CDR3 has 13 residues. For the CDR3, the DNA is TGTGCCAGCACTAGCGGGGGGGCCAATGAGCAGTTCTTC. The encoded protein is CASTSGGANEQFF.

The CDR3 loop is CASRNAGQGKGTGANVLTF. CDR3 sequence (DNA): TGTGCCAGCAGAAACGCCGGACAGGGGAAAGGAACTGGGGCCAACGTCCTGACTTTC. The chain has TRBV28 and TRBJ2-6; the match to TRBD1 covers 9 bases. The CDR3 runs 19 residues. Per the germline V gene, CDR1 is MDHEN and CDR2 is SYDVKM. J was trimmed by 2 bases and V by 6 bases; bases with no gene match: 14.

The chain combines TRBV7-2 with TRBJ1-1; D is uncertain. Germline V lookup: CDR1 SGHTA, CDR2 FQGNSA. The CDR3 sequence is 13 residues long. The V gene lost 5 bases and the J gene lost 8 bases, with 15 bases spanning the gap. The CDR3: CASSPLGREEAFF. CDR3 DNA: TGTGCCAGCAGCCCCCTAGGACGGGAGGAAGCTTTCTTT. The full variable domain, with the rest looked up from reference TRBV7-2 and TRBJ1-1, is GAGVSQSPSNKVTEKGKDVELRCDPISGHTALYWYRQSLGQGLEFLIYFQGNSAPDKSGLPSDRFSAERTGGSVSTLTIQRTQQEDSAVYLCASSPLGREEAFFGQGTRLTVV.

A remark on this clonotype: One base away lies a much larger clone, so this may be a sequencing read error. The chain joins TRBV20-1 to TRBJ2-5; the D gene is possibly TRBD2 (6 bases). This CDR3 region has 17 residues. V lost 7 bases to trimming and J lost 5 bases, with 29 bases between them. The germline gives CDR1 DFQATT, CDR2 SNEGSKA (reference sequence). The CDR3 sequence: CSVVPRHGGRPGETQYF. In DNA, the CDR3 is TGCAGTGTCGTTCCTCGGCACGGAGGGAGGCCGGGGGAGACCCAGTACTTC.

This clonotype came up a few times. The V and J genes are TRBV6-1 and TRBJ1-2; D ambiguous. Germline CDR1 and CDR2: MNHNS and SASEGT. With 8 bases removed from V and 4 bases from J, the gap between germline ends came to 11 bases. The length of the CDR3 is 12 residues. CDR3 DNA sequence: TGTGCCAGCGCAACTTTCCCCTATGGCTACACCTTC. Translated: CASATFPYGYTF.

The V gene is TRBV9, the J gene TRBJ2-2, with a weak D call TRBD1 (5 bases). Between the trimmed V and J ends, which lost 5 bases and 1 base, there was a span of 12 bases. The CDR3 consists of 15 residues. Germline CDR1 is SGDLS and CDR2 is YYNGEE. The CDR3 loop is CASRARAVNTGELFF. In DNA, the CDR3 is TGTGCCAGCAGAGCCAGGGCGGTGAACACCGGGGAGCTGTTTTTT.

The chain employs TRBV10-3 and TRBJ2-1; TRBD2 might be the D (5 bases). Between the trimmed V and J ends, which lost 8 bases and 4 bases, there was a span of 15 bases. CDR3 length: 14 residues. Germline V gene lookup returns CDR1 ENHRY and CDR2 SYGVKD. The CDR3, as DNA: TGTGCCATCTCGAACAGCGGTACTTACAATGAGCAGTTCTTC. As protein: CAISNSGTYNEQFF.

The V call is TRBV4-2, the J call TRBJ1-6; tentatively, D is TRBD1 (6 bases). Germline values: CDR1 LGHNA, CDR2 YNFKEQ. The CDR3 totals 17 residues. Trimming pared 1 base from V and 7 bases from J, leaving 17 bases between. The chain's CDR3 is CASSQVGTRTENSPLHF. The CDR3 DNA reads as TGTGCCAGCAGCCAAGTGGGGACCCGGACAGAAAATTCACCCCTCCACTTT.

The chain employs TRBV6-2 or TRBV6-3 and TRBJ2-7; the D gene could be TRBD1 or TRBD2 (6 bases each). V was trimmed by 2 bases and J by 3 bases, leaving 11 bases between them. This CDR3 is 14 amino acids long. Germline values: CDR1 MNHEY, CDR2 SVGEGT. The CDR3 DNA reads TGTGCCAGCAGTTACGGGGGGCGCGGCTACGAGCAGTACTTC. Protein product: CASSYGGRGYEQYF.

The CDR3 DNA reads TGCGCCAGCAGCCAAGATCTCACCGTTGGGAGTGGCTACACCTTC. This translates into CASSQDLTVGSGYTF. The V and J genes are TRBV4-3 and TRBJ1-2; no reliable D call. This CDR3 is built from 15 residues. V shed 0 bases and J shed 7 bases, with 15 bases lying between them. The V gene's germline CDR1 is LGHNA and CDR2 YSLEER.

This clonotype was detected only a few times. This chain uses TRBV28 with TRBJ2-7, with D unresolved. The CDR3 totals 16 residues. Trimming pared 1 base from V and 0 bases from J, leaving 13 bases between. Per germline, CDR1 MDHEN and CDR2 SYDVKM. The CDR3 sequence: CASSLYIRRSSYEQYF. CDR3 nucleotide sequence: TGTGCCAGCAGTTTATATATCCGGCGGAGCTCCTACGAGCAGTACTTC.

CDR3 sequence (DNA): TGTGCCACCAGCAGAACCGGGACAGGGAAGGGTGGGGCCAACGTCCTGACTTTC. Protein: CATSRTGTGKGGANVLTF. This chain links TRBV15 with TRBJ2-6; 9 bases match TRBD1. Germline CDR1 reads LNHNV; CDR2 reads YYDKDF (reference sequence). This CDR3 contains 18 residues. V lost 2 bases to trimming and J lost 3 bases; unmatched junction nucleotides: 8.

V gene TRBV7-2 combines with J gene TRBJ2-3; 12 positions agree with TRBD2. Germline CDR1 reads SGHTA; CDR2 reads FQGNSA. With 3 bases clipped from V and 6 bases from J, the junction kept 7 bases outside the gene matches. The CDR3 spans 16 residues. CDR3 in DNA: TGTGCCAGCAGCTTTCAGCTAGCGGGGGGGCGTGATACGCAGTATTTT. Amino acids: CASSFQLAGGRDTQYF.

The rearrangement joins TRBV29-1 to TRBJ1-2; TRBD1 matches at 7 bases. The CDR3 is 13 residues long. Germline V CDR1 and CDR2: SQVTM, ANQGSEA. The junction had 2 bases not matched to a gene; V was cut back by 4 bases and J by 0 bases. CDR3 nucleotides: TGCAGCGTTGGGGACAGAACTAACTATGGCTACACCTTC. It encodes CSVGDRTNYGYTF.

The chain has TRBV6-2 or TRBV6-3 and TRBJ2-7; D not resolved. Germline CDR1 reads MNHEY; CDR2 reads SVGEGT. The CDR3 contains 11 residues. Trimming cost V 2 bases and J 6 bases, with 5 bases left between them. CDR3 nucleotides: TGTGCCAGCAGTTACCACGGCGAGCAGTACTTC. This sequence encodes CASSYHGEQYF.

The V gene is TRBV3-1, the J gene TRBJ1-2; D remains unclear. The germline V and J ends were trimmed by 3 bases and 2 bases, with 22 bases remaining between them. The CDR3 is made up of 18 amino acids. Germline V gene lookup returns CDR1 LGHDT and CDR2 YNNKEL (reference sequence). Here the CDR3 reads CASSHSERALRLNYGYTF. The CDR3 region has the DNA TGTGCCAGCAGCCATAGTGAAAGGGCCTTACGACTGAACTATGGCTACACCTTC.

This chain links TRBV20-1 with TRBJ2-7, with D perhaps given as TRBD1 or TRBD2 (6 bases each). The J call may be mistaken, given a closer DNA end match to TRBJ2-5. There are 14 residues in the CDR3. The germline V gene has CDR1 DFQATT and CDR2 SNEGSKA (reference sequence). CDR3: CSAGGQLRRETQYF. For the CDR3, the DNA is TGCAGTGCTGGGGGGCAGTTACGCAGGGAGACCCAGTACTTC.

This clonotype has more than one count but fewer than ten. This chain links TRBV20-1 with TRBJ2-3, with 8 bases lining up with TRBD2. Germline V gives CDR1 DFQATT, CDR2 SNEGSKA (reference sequence). There are 14 residues in the CDR3. Unmatched junction bases numbered 2, after V lost 1 base and J lost 2 bases. The CDR3 loop reads CSARAGGNTDTQYF. DNA for the CDR3: TGCAGTGCTAGAGCGGGGGGGAACACAGATACGCAGTATTTT.

The J gene is TRBJ2-1, the V gene TRBV7-9, with D unclear. The germline CDR1 and CDR2 sequences are SEHNR and FQNEAQ (reference sequence). Trimming took 5 bases from V and 4 from J, leaving 12 bases between them. This CDR3 has 14 amino acids. This chain's CDR3 is CASSERLPYNEQFF. DNA for the CDR3: TGTGCCAGCAGCGAAAGGTTGCCATACAATGAGCAGTTCTTC.

This clonotype has more than one count but fewer than ten. V is TRBV13 and J is TRBJ2-7, with D maybe TRBD1 (6 bases). This CDR3 region has 14 residues. The germline gives CDR1 PRHDT, CDR2 FYEKMQ (reference sequence). V lost 4 bases and J 2 bases, leaving 12 bases between the germline ends. For the CDR3, the DNA is TGTGCCAGCAGCTCACAGGGTTCTGCCTACGAGCAGTACTTC. Its translation is CASSSQGSAYEQYF.

The rearrangement joins TRBV2 to TRBJ2-5; a possible D gene is TRBD1 (6 bases). Trimming shortened V by 5 bases and J by 11 bases, and 15 bases separated the two germline ends. The CDR3 length is 12 residues. Germline lookup yields CDR1 SNHLY and CDR2 FYNNEI. The DNA of the CDR3 is TGTGCCAGCAGTCGGGACATCCTCAGTCAGTACTTC. It is translated as CASSRDILSQYF.